This TCR beta chain emerged from a study of regulatory and conventional T cells in RAG deficiency. General observations from the study: Shannon entropy fell and Simpson indices rose in RAG-deficient patients. Compared with controls, unique Treg TCR beta sequences dropped around 90-fold in Omenn syndrome and CID/AS. Patient subsets had shorter CDR3s; Omenn Treg-Tconv overlap exceeded 85%.

The CDR3 sequence is 14 residues long. Germline V lookup: CDR1 SGHRS, CDR2 YFSETQ. Unmatched junction bases numbered 9, after V lost 7 bases and J lost 5 bases. Blood CD4+ CD25-high CD127-low regulatory T cells supplied the genomic DNA template. Regarding this clone: Its antigen remains unidentified.

Repertoires were generated with immunoSEQ multiplex PCR, while TCRdb's copy carries only in-frame clones and drops some. The sample lists some 7,700 clones; about 94% were seen once. These data also formed part of another study, on regulatory T cells. From that study: The primer mix had 52 TRBV and 13 TRBJ primers. In patients, unique TRB V-J pairs were restricted and V/J usage skewed, especially in Tregs.

This sequence originates from a human donor in good health. The sequenced material came from CD127- CD25+ CD4+ Tregs sorted from blood. The chain joins TRBV5-1 to TRBJ2-1; 7 nucleotides align to TRBD2. The CDR3 nucleotides are TGCGCCAGCTCCGAGCGGGACGTAAACAATGAGCAGTTCTTC. Protein sequence: CASSERDVNNEQFF. The whole variable domain, remainder taken from reference TRBV5-1 and TRBJ2-1, is KAGVTQTPRYLIKTRGQQVTLSCSPISGHRSVSWYQQTPGQGLQFLFEYFSETQRNKGNFPGRFSGRQFSNSRSEMNVSTLELGDSALYLCASSERDVNNEQFFGPGTRLTVL.